This entry describes one T cell receptor beta chain. This receptor's antigen is unknown. No much larger clonotype is one base removed from it; base qualities were not supplied. The data originate from a study of T-cell memory formation after mild COVID-19 (TCRdb year 2021). Background for the entire study: Most TCR sequence clusters were specific to one of the two donors. In two donors, T-cell clones that expanded and contracted after mild COVID-19 were followed by sequencing TCRalpha and TCRbeta repertoires longitudinally. The cohort was made up of two young adult volunteers, one female and one male, who were previously healthy.

The run used an Illumina NovaSeq 6000. Using 5'RACE with constant-segment primers, TCRalpha and TCRbeta cDNA libraries were constructed, with sample barcodes and unique molecular identifiers added in the process. RNA was extracted from every sample with Trizol reagent. Amplification of the libraries took two PCR steps, and the second step added a second sample barcode plus Illumina TruSeq adapters. The libraries were sequenced on an Illumina NovaSeq using 2 x 150 bp paired-end reads. As for the original processing: Reads were demultiplexed and collapsed into UMI-guided consensus sequences with migec v1.2.7. Using mixcr v2.1.11, UMI consensuses were aligned to TRA and TRB V and J templates and then assembled into clonotypes. A clonotype was counted as expanded or contracted only if both edgeR and NoisET called the change significant, with noise models trained on biological replicates. For edgeR calls, a false discovery rate-adjusted p below 0.01 and a log2 fold-change threshold of 1 were applied. PCA with hierarchical clustering of max-normalized trajectories of the 1000 most abundant clonotypes was used as exploratory dynamics analysis. Separately sequenced CD4+ and CD8+ repertoires were used to assign the CD4 or CD8 phenotype of responding clones. TCRdb trimmed the raw reads at Q25, called clones with MiXCR and kept productive beta chains. Entries that share a CDR3 protein sequence are merged under the most common genes and DNA. These V and J calls originate from TCRdb's pipeline instead of the authors' own analysis. In all, the sample holds hundreds of thousands of distinct CDR3 sequences, and 20% of those were seen once. The ten largest clones take up roughly 23% of the sample.

Based on the germline V gene (reference sequence), the CDR1 and CDR2 sequences are DFQATT and SNEGSKA. The CDR3 measures 14 amino acids from cysteine to phenylalanine. The CDR3 DNA has 42 bases and is translated from base 1. V trim: 3 bases; J trim: 8 bases; unmatched bases: 9. Ficoll-Paque density gradient centrifugation was used to isolate PBMCs. Broader findings and caveats from the paper: Contracting CD4+ clones appeared mostly in the CM and EM memory subsets, whereas CD8+ clones were enriched in EMRA. From day 15 to 85, contracting clones showed balanced CD4/CD8 phenotypes, whereas a second wave of clones that expanded from day 15 to 37 leaned towards CD4+. The detection of some responding clones in pre-infection memory suggests that pre-existing cross-reactive memory T cells joined the SARS-CoV-2 response. Only two mild cases were covered in the study, and larger cohorts including severe cases with pre-infection samples were considered necessary. Whether the second-wave clones peaking on day 37 were SARS-CoV-2 specific was not confirmed.

Material for sequencing was PBMCs or a T cell subset sorted from them (not recorded which). The chain links TRBV20-1 with TRBJ2-1; 8 bases in the junction line up with TRBD2. This receptor was taken from a man between 18 and 29 years old who had mild COVID-19 (a few samples of this study predate the infection). The sample titles of this study are shuffled in the database, so cell type and time point are left out; the donor was told from shared clones. DNA sequence: TGCAGTGCTAGCTTCGGGGGGGCCGGGCATGAGCAGTTCTTC. Protein translation: CSASFGGAGHEQFF.